A selection of T cell receptor beta chains follows, all from one sample in a study of shared T cell receptors in the human thymus. TCRdb's copy holds only in-frame clones and misses some; the assay was immunoSEQ multiplex PCR. This table has hundreds of thousands of clones, 88% appearing once. The sample also formed part of further work on human thymus T cells.

The specimen sequenced was thymocytes. The receptors originated from a boy in the first two years of life with a congenital heart defect. Both conserved end residues are trimmed from each CDR3. Fields, in order: V gene, J gene, CDR3 length, CDR3 protein.

>TRBV7-9|TRBJ2-7|12
ASSHRVTSYEQY
>TRBV29-1|TRBJ2-2|13
SARNGQGDTGELF
>TRBV6-5|TRBJ1-5|13
ASSYSRVSNQPQH
>TRBV11-2|TRBJ2-3|13
ASSLGRVSTDTQY
>TRBV29-1|TRBJ1-1|10
SVEGGNTEAF
>TRBV9|TRBJ2-1|15
ASSVGLAGVRYNEQF
>TRBV28|TRBJ2-1|10
ASSFTNNEQF
>TRBV29-1|TRBJ2-1|14
SVEDKGQGAGNEQF
>TRBV6-6|TRBJ1-2|10
ASCRGSDGYT
>TRBV13|TRBJ1-1|10
ASSLKGQRAF
>TRBV18|TRBJ2-4|14
ASSRGQDIAKNIQY
>TRBV2|TRBJ1-4|12
ASSLGQVNEKLF
>TRBV27|TRBJ2-7|13
ASTPVAGGSHEQY
>TRBV20-1|TRBJ2-7|9
SARGRSEQY
>TRBV5-6|TRBJ2-7|14
ASSLVSVDRRYEQY
>TRBV19|TRBJ1-5|17
ASSIRSRDRGNSNQPQH
>TRBV7-8|TRBJ1-5|16
ASSDGTGAVLSNQPQH
>TRBV29-1|TRBJ1-2|10
SVEGENYGYT
>TRBV7-3|TRBJ1-2|13
ASSLSWTGVGGYT
>TRBV5-6|TRBJ2-3|13
ASSPLAGGTDTQY
>TRBV12-5|TRBJ2-1|13
ASGPGGLAGHEQF
>TRBV9|TRBJ2-2|14
ASSGPGQGETGELF
>TRBV7-2|TRBJ2-5|16
ASSGEVGGPLYQETQY
>TRBV5-6|TRBJ2-2|16
AGSRLAGGPGYTGELF
>TRBV23-1|TRBJ2-7|15
ASSPGLAGGPWCEQY
>TRBV6-5|TRBJ2-1|13
ASGRREDAYNEQF
>TRBV2|TRBJ2-5|11
AGPEDIPETQY
>TRBV5-1|TRBJ1-2|16
ASSLAADSRRVDYGYT
>TRBV7-9|TRBJ1-1|13
ASSSDRARGTEAF
>TRBV9|TRBJ2-6|21
ASSSSTLTGTSGRVAGANVLT
>TRBV4-1|TRBJ1-2|15
ASSQGPQGRARYGYT
>TRBV5-5|TRBJ2-7|15
ASSLETGNSISYEQY
>TRBV29-1|TRBJ2-7|16
SVSGGRSGRPGYHEQY
>TRBV5-5|TRBJ2-3|9
ASAGSDTQY
>TRBV21-1|TRBJ1-2|10
ASSSQGRGYT
>TRBV27|TRBJ2-5|16
ASSRDSKRGETRETQY
>TRBV5-1|TRBJ2-7|13
ASSLAGGEAYEQY
>TRBV15|TRBJ1-2|11
ATSRADRDGYT
>TRBV6-1|TRBJ2-4|8
ASSRDSYH
>TRBV5-4|TRBJ1-4|17
ASSFEDRTPTATNEKLF
>TRBV28|TRBJ2-3|13
ASSLGGQSTDTQY
>TRBV14|TRBJ2-1|15
ASSQPVGRGSGNEQF
>TRBV7-2|TRBJ1-2|15
ASSLVVGLMAGEGYT
>TRBV5-6|TRBJ2-2|17
ASSLAGTSGTANTGELF
>TRBV11-3|TRBJ2-7|16
ASSLDPRTPGRSYEQY
>TRBV28|TRBJ2-2|15
ASSLGSSGADTGELF
>TRBV7-2|TRBJ2-4|17
ASSSSGLAIASAKNIQY
>TRBV2|TRBJ1-1|8
ASSAAEAF
>TRBV25-1|TRBJ1-4|13
ASSDHHRANEKLF